This T cell receptor (beta chain) was sequenced for a study of T cell repertoires in cytomegalovirus infection. Study-wide context: Selected CMV epitopes included recently identified HLA-C-restricted ones as well as well-studied HLA-B-restricted ones. Notes on the study in general: The study found HLA-C-restricted CMV-specific TCR beta clonotypes dominating the ex vivo response.

From the reads, TCRdb called clonotypes with MiXCR, one entry per CDR3 protein. The sample consists of 300,000 to 400,000 distinct CDR3 sequences, 25% of them appearing once. Germline assignment: CDR1 MNHEY and CDR2 SVGEGT. The length of the CDR3 is 13 residues. With 10 bases removed from V and 4 bases from J, the gap between germline ends came to 13 bases. Note on this clonotype: Its cognate antigen is unknown.

The sequence was collected from a human donor in good health (CMV status not recorded). Some clones in this sample may be carry-over from other donors' samples. V gene TRBV6-2 or TRBV6-3 combines with J gene TRBJ2-2; D is perhaps TRBD1 or TRBD2 (5 bases each). The sequenced sample was cultured PBMCs, obtained from culture after CMV antigen stimulation. CDR3 amino acids: CATPGRSTGELFF. CDR3 in DNA: TGTGCCACCCCGGGACGGAGCACCGGGGAGCTGTTTTTT.